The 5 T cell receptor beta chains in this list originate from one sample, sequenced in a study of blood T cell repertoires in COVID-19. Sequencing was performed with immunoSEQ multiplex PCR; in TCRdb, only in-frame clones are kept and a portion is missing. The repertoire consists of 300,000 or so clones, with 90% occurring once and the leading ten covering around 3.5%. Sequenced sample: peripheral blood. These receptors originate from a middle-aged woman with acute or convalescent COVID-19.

The CDR3 sequence is CASSQGSRILWRNEQFF. The CDR3 DNA follows: TGCGCCAGCAGCCAAGGTAGCCGGATCCTCTGGCGGAATGAGCAGTTCTTC. V is TRBV4-1 and J is TRBJ2-1; no definite D call. V was clipped by 1 base and J by 7 bases, with 20 bases between them. Germline loops: CDR1 MGHRA, CDR2 YSYEKL. The CDR3 spans 17 residues.

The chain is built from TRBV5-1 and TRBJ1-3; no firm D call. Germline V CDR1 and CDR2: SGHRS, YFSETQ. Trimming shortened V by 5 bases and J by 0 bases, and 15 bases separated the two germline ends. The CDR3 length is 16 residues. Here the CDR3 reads CASSEKPGVSGNTIYF. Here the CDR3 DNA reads TGCGCCAGCAGTGAAAAACCCGGGGTCTCTGGAAACACCATATATTTT. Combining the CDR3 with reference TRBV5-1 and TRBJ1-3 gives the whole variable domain KAGVTQTPRYLIKTRGQQVTLSCSPISGHRSVSWYQQTPGQGLQFLFEYFSETQRNKGNFPGRFSGRQFSNSRSEMNVSTLELGDSALYLCASSEKPGVSGNTIYFGEGSWLTVV.

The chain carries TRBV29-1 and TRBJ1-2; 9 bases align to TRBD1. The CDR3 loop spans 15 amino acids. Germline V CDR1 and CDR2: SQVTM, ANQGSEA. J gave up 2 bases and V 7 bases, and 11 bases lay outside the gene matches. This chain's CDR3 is CSAEQGASLNYGYTF. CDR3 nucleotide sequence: TGCAGCGCCGAACAGGGGGCAAGCCTAAACTATGGCTACACCTTC.

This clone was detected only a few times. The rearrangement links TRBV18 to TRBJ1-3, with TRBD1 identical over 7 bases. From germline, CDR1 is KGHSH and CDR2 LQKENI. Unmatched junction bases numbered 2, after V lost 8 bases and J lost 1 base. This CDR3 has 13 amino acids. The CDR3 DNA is TGTGCCAGCCGCAGGGGGTCTGGAAACACCATATATTTT. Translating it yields CASRRGSGNTIYF.

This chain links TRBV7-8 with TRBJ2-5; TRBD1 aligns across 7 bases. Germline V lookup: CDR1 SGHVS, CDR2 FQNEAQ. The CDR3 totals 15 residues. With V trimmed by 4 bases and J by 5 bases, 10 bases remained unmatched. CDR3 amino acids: CASSSYRGVGETQYF. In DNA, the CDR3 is TGTGCCAGCAGCTCCTACAGGGGTGTGGGGGAGACCCAGTACTTC. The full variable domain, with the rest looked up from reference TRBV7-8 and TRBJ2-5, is GAGVSQSPRYKVAKRGQDVALRCDPISGHVSLFWYQQALGQGPEFLTYFQNEAQLDKSGLPSDRFFAERPEGSVSTLKIQRTQQEDSAVYLCASSSYRGVGETQYFGPGTRLLVL.